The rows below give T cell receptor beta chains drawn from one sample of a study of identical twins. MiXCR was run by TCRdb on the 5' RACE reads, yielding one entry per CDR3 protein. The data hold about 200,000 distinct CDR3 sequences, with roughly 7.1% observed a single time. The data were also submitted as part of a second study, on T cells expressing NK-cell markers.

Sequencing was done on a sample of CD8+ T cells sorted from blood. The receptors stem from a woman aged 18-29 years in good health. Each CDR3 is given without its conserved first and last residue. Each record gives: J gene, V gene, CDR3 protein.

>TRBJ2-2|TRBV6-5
ASSYSTAVHTGELF
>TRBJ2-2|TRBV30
AWSEGEAGELF
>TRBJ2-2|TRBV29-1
SVAGASGAVTGELF
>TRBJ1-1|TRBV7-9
ASSTYTNTEAF
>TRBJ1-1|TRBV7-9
ASSPWTGENTEAF
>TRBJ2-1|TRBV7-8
ASSPAFLAGAVNEQF
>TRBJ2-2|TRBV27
ASSFLGGQGTGELF
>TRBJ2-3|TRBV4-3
ASSQVRGADTQY
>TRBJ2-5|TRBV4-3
ASSQGTAQETQY
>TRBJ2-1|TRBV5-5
ASSSDRSYNEQF
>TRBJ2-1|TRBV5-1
ASSIVGSSYNEQF
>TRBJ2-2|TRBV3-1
ASSTRNVRAETNTGELF
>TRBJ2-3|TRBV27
ASSRLKINGVADTQY
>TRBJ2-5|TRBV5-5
ASRGRESKETQY
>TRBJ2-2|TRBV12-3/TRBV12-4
ASSLWVGGELF
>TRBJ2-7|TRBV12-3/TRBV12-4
ASSLALGNEQY
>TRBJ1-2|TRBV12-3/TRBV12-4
ASSPRTDNYT
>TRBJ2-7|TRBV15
ATSRITSTYEQY
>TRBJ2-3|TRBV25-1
ASSDGREAYRDTQY
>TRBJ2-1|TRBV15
ATSWDFGTSGRAGSNEQF
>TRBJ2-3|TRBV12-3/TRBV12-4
ASSPRLAGGPMNTQY
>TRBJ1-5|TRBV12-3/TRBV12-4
ASSRGQRNQPQH
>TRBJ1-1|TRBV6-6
ASSPINTEAF
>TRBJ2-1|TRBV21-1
ASSYPDRFKMSEQF
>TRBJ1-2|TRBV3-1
ASSRDGYT
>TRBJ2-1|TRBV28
ASRTSAGGSYNEQF
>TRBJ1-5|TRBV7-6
ASSALGSNQPQH
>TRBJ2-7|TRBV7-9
ASSLAGGEYEQY
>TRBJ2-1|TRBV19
ASSTGNNEQF
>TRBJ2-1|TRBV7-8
ASSDRRDRQF
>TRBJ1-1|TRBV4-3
ASSHDGRNTEAF
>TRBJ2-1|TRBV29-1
SVVGGRLAGVYNEQF
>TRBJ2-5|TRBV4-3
ASSQGRAGGRQETQY